Below, 28 T cell receptor beta chains from the same sample are listed, as sequenced in a study of cytomegalovirus exposure and HLA in healthy donors. TCRdb's copy holds only in-frame clones and misses some; the assay was immunoSEQ multiplex PCR. Of fewer than 130,000 clones in the sample, roughly 90% are singletons; the top ten hold 1.4% to 1.5%. Sequenced material: PBMCs. Receptor source: a woman in her 30s in good health and CMV-seropositive.

The chain links TRBV7-9 to TRBJ2-2; 7 nucleotides align to TRBD1. CDR3 length: 15 residues. Germline V gene lookup returns CDR1 SEHNR and CDR2 FQNEAQ (reference sequence). The V and J ends lost 5 bases and 4 bases, in that order; junction bases with no gene match: 7. This CDR3 reads CASSHKTGLTGELFF. The CDR3 coding sequence is TGTGCCAGCAGCCATAAGACAGGGCTCACCGGGGAGCTGTTTTTT.

The J gene is TRBJ1-1, the V gene TRBV7-2, with 8 bases aligning to TRBD1. The V and J ends lost 4 bases and 5 bases, in that order; junction bases with no gene match: 3. This CDR3 has 13 residues. Germline CDR1 is SGHTA and CDR2 is FQGNSA. The CDR3 region has the DNA TGTGCCAGCAGCTCCCACAGGGGGACTGAAGCTTTCTTT. Its translation is CASSSHRGTEAFF. The full variable domain, with the rest looked up from reference TRBV7-2 and TRBJ1-1, is GAGVSQSPSNKVTEKGKDVELRCDPISGHTALYWYRQSLGQGLEFLIYFQGNSAPDKSGLPSDRFSAERTGGSVSTLTIQRTQQEDSAVYLCASSSHRGTEAFFGQGTRLTVV.

The J gene is TRBJ2-7, the V gene TRBV5-1, with 12 nucleotides matching TRBD1. The CDR3 runs to 15 residues. With 0 bases clipped from V and 5 bases from J, the junction kept 3 bases outside the gene matches. Germline V gives CDR1 SGHRS, CDR2 YFSETQ. CDR3 protein: CASSLAGTGGDEQYF. The CDR3 DNA reads as TGCGCCAGCAGCTTGGCCGGGACAGGGGGCGACGAGCAGTACTTC.

V usage is TRBV27 and J usage is TRBJ2-5; 8 bases fit TRBD1. V shed 6 bases, J shed 5 bases, and the junction held 11 bases outside the gene matches. Germline CDR1 reads MNHEY; CDR2 reads SMNVEV (reference sequence). The CDR3 totals 15 residues. The CDR3 DNA sequence: TGTGCCAGCAGAAAAATGGACAGGGCGATGGAGACCCAGTACTTC. Protein product: CASRKMDRAMETQYF.

The chain combines TRBV4-1 with TRBJ1-2; a weak D match, TRBD1 (5 bases). The CDR3 runs to 14 residues. Germline assignment: CDR1 MGHRA and CDR2 YSYEKL. The V end lost 4 bases, the J end lost 5 bases, and 14 bases lay between the germline ends. The CDR3 DNA is TGCGCCAGCAGCCTACAGGATGTCTCATATGGCTACACCTTC. Protein: CASSLQDVSYGYTF.

This chain joins TRBV28 and TRBJ1-4; D is undetermined. Trimming pared 5 bases from V and 3 bases from J, leaving 13 bases between. Germline values: CDR1 MDHEN, CDR2 SYDVKM. The CDR3 spans 15 residues. CDR3 nucleotide sequence: TGTGCCAGCAGTCCCTCGGTGCTCCCTAATGAAAAACTGTTTTTT. It translates to CASSPSVLPNEKLFF.

This clone came up once. Relative to the germline gene, one junction end is altered; a read error may explain this. V gene TRBV30 combines with J gene TRBJ1-2; D uncertain. The CDR3 spans 13 residues. Germline CDR1 reads GTSNPN; CDR2 reads SVGIG (reference sequence). In nucleotides, the CDR3 is TGTGCCTGGAGTCGGGGTAGTAACTATGGCCACACCTTC. The encoded protein is CAWSRGSNYGHTF.

The DNA for the CDR3 is TGTGCCAGCAGTCTAGCTATTGAGCAGTTCTTC. As protein: CASSLAIEQFF. The J gene is TRBJ2-1, the V gene TRBV2, with D perhaps matching TRBD2 (5 bases). V lost 5 bases, J lost 9 bases, and 8 bases lay in between. The CDR3 contains 11 residues. Germline V CDR1 and CDR2: SNHLY, FYNNEI.

J is TRBJ2-7 and V is TRBV28, with D perhaps matching TRBD1 (6 bases). CDR3 length: 13 amino acids. Trimming removed 2 bases at V and 4 bases at J, with 9 bases between. The germline CDR1 and CDR2 sequences are MDHEN and SYDVKM. The CDR3 sequence is CASSLDRGYEQYF. As DNA, the CDR3 is TGTGCCAGCAGTTTAGATAGGGGGTACGAGCAGTACTTC. The variable domain in full, completed from reference TRBV28 and TRBJ2-7, reads DVKVTQSSRYLVKRTGEKVFLECVQDMDHENMFWYRQDPGLGLRLIYFSYDVKMKEKGDIPEGYSVSREKKERFSLILESASTNQTSMYLCASSLDRGYEQYFGPGTRLTVT.

In nucleotides, the CDR3 is TGTGCCAGCAGCCAAGAGGGCAGGTCGGGAAGTGGCTACACCTTC. It codes for CASSQEGRSGSGYTF. The rearrangement links TRBV4-2 to TRBJ1-2, with D unclear. Germline loops: CDR1 LGHNA, CDR2 YNFKEQ. This CDR3 is 15 amino acids long. Trimming pared 0 bases from V and 7 bases from J, leaving 15 bases between.

This sequence joins TRBV4-3 and TRBJ2-1; 8 positions agree with TRBD2. This CDR3 is 15 amino acids long. The V gene end was trimmed by 1 base and the J gene end by 10 bases; junction bases not matched to a gene: 9. From germline, CDR1 is LGHNA and CDR2 YSLEER. Written as DNA, the CDR3 is TGCGCCAGCAGCCAAGTGGCAAGGGCGGGGGGCGAGCAGTTCTTC. Protein product: CASSQVARAGGEQFF.

This chain links TRBV7-2 with TRBJ2-1, with TRBD2 identical over 7 bases. The CDR3 has 15 amino acids. Germline V CDR1 and CDR2: SGHTA, FQGNSA. V was pared by 8 bases and J by 8 bases, with 15 bases of the junction left unmatched. CDR3 amino acids: CASGGGASPFDEQFF. DNA for the CDR3: TGTGCCAGCGGGGGAGGGGCTAGCCCTTTCGATGAGCAGTTCTTC.

V and J are TRBV11-1 and TRBJ2-1; D unclear. The CDR3 covers 15 residues. V was pared by 1 base and J by 5 bases, with 12 bases between. The V gene's germline CDR1 is SGHAT and CDR2 FQDESV (reference sequence). CDR3 loop: CASSLDLIRNNEQFF. The CDR3 DNA reads as TGTGCCAGCAGCTTAGACTTAATCCGAAACAATGAGCAGTTCTTC.

This sequence joins TRBV6-5 and TRBJ2-7, with D perhaps TRBD2 (5 bases). The CDR3 has 13 amino acids. V was shortened by 6 bases and J by 4 bases, with 13 bases between the two germline ends. CDR1 is MNHEY, CDR2 SVGAGI, per germline. In DNA, the CDR3 is TGTGCCAGCAGCCCTAGCCTTCTATACGAGCAGTACTTC. Encoded protein: CASSPSLLYEQYF.

The chain couples TRBV9 to TRBJ1-3, with 8 positions matching TRBD1. CDR1 is SGDLS, CDR2 YYNGEE, per germline. This CDR3 is 16 amino acids long. V lost 4 bases to trimming and J lost 2 bases; unmatched junction nucleotides: 8. The CDR3 coding sequence is TGTGCCAGCAGCCGGGGGCAGGGGGCGACTGGAAACACCATATATTTT. Translation gives CASSRGQGATGNTIYF. Full variable domain (remainder filled in from reference TRBV9 and TRBJ1-3): DSGVTQTPKHLITATGQRVTLRCSPRSGDLSVYWYQQSLDQGLQFLIQYYNGEERAKGNILERFSAQQFPDLHSELNLSSLELGDSALYFCASSRGQGATGNTIYFGEGSWLTVV.

V usage is TRBV28 and J usage is TRBJ1-5; D gene unclear. V was clipped by 7 bases and J by 0 bases, with 13 bases between them. The germline CDR1 and CDR2 sequences are MDHEN and SYDVKM. The length of the CDR3 is 15 residues. CDR3 DNA: TGTGCCAGCAAAACTCTTCTTTATAGCAATCAGCCCCAGCATTTT. Translating gives CASKTLLYSNQPQHF.

CDR3: CASSARGSNQPQHF. As DNA, the CDR3 is TGTGCCAGCAGTGCTAGGGGGAGCAATCAGCCCCAGCATTTT. V and J are TRBV2 and TRBJ1-5, with D perhaps matching TRBD1 (6 bases). The CDR3 is 14 residues long. Trimming stripped 4 bases from V and 1 base from J, with 8 bases between. CDR1 SNHLY and CDR2 FYNNEI come from the germline V gene.

The chain couples TRBV19 to TRBJ1-5, with D possibly TRBD1 on 5 matching bases. The germline V gene has CDR1 LNHDA and CDR2 SQIVND (reference sequence). V lost 4 bases, J lost 2 bases, and 12 bases lay in between. The CDR3 consists of 15 residues. The CDR3 reads CASSSDSSRNQPQHF. The CDR3 DNA reads TGTGCCAGTAGTAGCGACAGTTCCCGCAATCAGCCCCAGCATTTT.

The chain has TRBV10-1 and TRBJ2-7, with D maybe TRBD2 (6 bases). V lost 1 base, J lost 1 base, and 20 bases lay in between. This CDR3 has 18 amino acids. Germline V gene data show CDR1 as WNHNN and CDR2 as SYGVQD (reference sequence). The CDR3 loop reads CASSECLQPGEGSYEQYF. DNA for the CDR3: TGCGCCAGCAGTGAGTGTCTGCAACCGGGGGAAGGGTCCTACGAGCAGTACTTC.

This rearrangement joins TRBV9 to TRBJ2-3; D gene ambiguous. The CDR3 runs 14 residues. Germline CDR1 reads SGDLS; CDR2 reads YYNGEE. The V gene lost 4 bases and the J gene lost 2 bases, with 11 bases spanning the gap. The CDR3 DNA reads as TGTGCCAGCAGCAGAGAGCGCTTCACAGATACGCAGTATTTT. Its translation: CASSRERFTDTQYF.

The rearrangement joins TRBV18 to TRBJ2-2; D might be TRBD2 (5 bases). CDR1 KGHSH and CDR2 LQKENI come from the germline V gene. V was cut by 5 bases and J by 7 bases, with 11 bases left in between. CDR3 length: 13 residues. CDR3 protein: CASSELRDGELFF. The CDR3 DNA sequence: TGTGCCAGCTCAGAACTCCGGGACGGGGAGCTGTTTTTT.

The chain recombines TRBV10-3 with TRBJ1-2; possibly TRBD1 for D (5 bases). Trimming cost V 2 bases and J 4 bases, with 20 bases left between them. This CDR3 contains 17 residues. Germline CDR1 and CDR2: ENHRY and SYGVKD. As DNA, the CDR3 is TGTGCCATCAGTGAGCTTCGTCACAGGCCCCTGGGCTATGGCTACACCTTC. This encodes CAISELRHRPLGYGYTF.

Only a few counts were recorded for this clone. The chain has TRBV2 and TRBJ1-2, with TRBD1 as a possible D gene (5 bases). Germline V gene lookup returns CDR1 SNHLY and CDR2 FYNNEI. Deletions cut 7 bases from V and 2 bases from J, with 14 bases between. This CDR3 region has 14 residues. The CDR3 DNA is TGTGCCAGCACCCCCGCGACAGCCAACTATGGCTACACCTTC. Its protein is CASTPATANYGYTF.

This clone was seen just once. V is TRBV4-2 and J is TRBJ2-5, with 9 bases matching TRBD2. J gave up 2 bases and V 1 base, and 11 bases lay outside the gene matches. The CDR3 loop spans 18 amino acids. Germline CDR1 is LGHNA and CDR2 is YNFKEQ. DNA of the CDR3: TGTGCCAGCAGCCAAGTGCCAGCGGGGGGAGGAGGGCAAGAGACCCAGTACTTC. This translates into CASSQVPAGGGGQETQYF.

The chain uses TRBV29-1 and TRBJ1-1; 8 nucleotides agree with TRBD1. Germline V CDR1 and CDR2: SQVTM, ANQGSEA. The CDR3 has 14 amino acids. V shed 5 bases and J 1 base; nucleotides not matched to a gene: 6. The CDR3 here is CSVQRQGPNTEAFF. The CDR3 DNA reads TGCAGCGTTCAACGACAGGGGCCGAACACTGAAGCTTTCTTT.

The V call is TRBV5-6, the J call TRBJ1-2; TRBD1 matches 7 bases. CDR3 length equals 15 residues. V was pared by 1 base and J by 6 bases, with 9 bases of the junction left unmatched. Germline V gene data show CDR1 as SGHDT and CDR2 as YYEEEE. This CDR3 is CASSLPRQGIDGYTF. The CDR3 bases are TGTGCCAGCAGCTTGCCCCGACAGGGAATCGATGGCTACACCTTC. The variable domain in full, completed from reference TRBV5-6 and TRBJ1-2, reads DAGVTQSPTHLIKTRGQQVTLRCSPKSGHDTVSWYQQALGQGPQFIFQYYEEEERQRGNFPDRFSGHQFPNYSSELNVNALLLGDSALYLCASSLPRQGIDGYTFGSGTRLTVV.

This chain uses TRBV5-6 with TRBJ2-7; possibly TRBD1 for D (6 bases). The CDR3 is made up of 15 amino acids. Deletions cut 6 bases from V and 0 bases from J, with 16 bases between. The germline gives CDR1 SGHDT, CDR2 YYEEEE. CDR3 protein: CASTVLTGLSYEQYF. CDR3 in DNA: TGTGCCAGCACTGTTTTGACAGGCCTCTCCTACGAGCAGTACTTC.

V is TRBV19 and J is TRBJ2-5, with D unresolved. Trimming took 5 bases from V and 5 from J, leaving 6 bases between them. The CDR3 totals 11 residues. Per germline, CDR1 LNHDA and CDR2 SQIVND (reference sequence). CDR3 DNA: TGTGCCAGTAGTGATAGTGAGACCCAGTACTTC. This sequence encodes CASSDSETQYF.